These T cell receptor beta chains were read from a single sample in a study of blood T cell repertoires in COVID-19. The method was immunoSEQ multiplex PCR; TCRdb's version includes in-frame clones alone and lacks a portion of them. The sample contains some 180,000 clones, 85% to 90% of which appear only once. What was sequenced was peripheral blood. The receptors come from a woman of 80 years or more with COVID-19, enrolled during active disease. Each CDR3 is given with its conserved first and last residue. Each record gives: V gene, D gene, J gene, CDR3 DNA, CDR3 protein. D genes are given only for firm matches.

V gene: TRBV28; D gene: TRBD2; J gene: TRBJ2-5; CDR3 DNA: TGTGCCAGCGATTTACTAGCGGGAGTAGAGACCCAGTACTTC; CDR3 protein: CASDLLAGVETQYF
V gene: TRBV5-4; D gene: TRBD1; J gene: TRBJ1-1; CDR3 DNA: TGTGCCAGCAGCCCTGGACAGGGAGACACTGAAGCTTTCTTT; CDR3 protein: CASSPGQGDTEAFF
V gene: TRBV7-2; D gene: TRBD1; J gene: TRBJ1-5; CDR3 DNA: TGTGCCAGCAGCTCGGGACAGATAAATCAGCCCCAGCATTTT; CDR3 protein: CASSSGQINQPQHF
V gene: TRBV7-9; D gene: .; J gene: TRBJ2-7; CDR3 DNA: TGTGCCAGCAGCTTATCAGGGGACCCCTACGAGCAGTACTTC; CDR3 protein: CASSLSGDPYEQYF
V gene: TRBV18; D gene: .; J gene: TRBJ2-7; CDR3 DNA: TGTGCCAGCTCACCAGACGGGAACCCCTCCTACGAGCAGTACTTC; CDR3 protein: CASSPDGNPSYEQYF
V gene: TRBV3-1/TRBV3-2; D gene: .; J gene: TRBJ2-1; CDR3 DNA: TGTGCCAGCAGCCAAGACCGATCAGGTGAGCAGTTCTTC; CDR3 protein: CASSQDRSGEQFF
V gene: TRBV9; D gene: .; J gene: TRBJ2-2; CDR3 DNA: TGTGCCAGCAGAGACCTAGCCGGGGAGCTGTTTTTT; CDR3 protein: CASRDLAGELFF
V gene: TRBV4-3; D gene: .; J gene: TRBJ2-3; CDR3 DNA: TGCGCCAGCAGCCAAGAATCTAGATCCACAGATACGCAGTATTTT; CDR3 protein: CASSQESRSTDTQYF
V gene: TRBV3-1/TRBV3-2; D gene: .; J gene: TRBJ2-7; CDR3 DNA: TGTGCCAGCAGCCATAACCCAGGGGACGAGCAGTACTTC; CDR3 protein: CASSHNPGDEQYF
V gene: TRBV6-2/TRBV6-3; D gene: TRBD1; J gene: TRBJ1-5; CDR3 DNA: TGTGCCAGCAGCTGGGACAGGGGCAATCAGCCCCAGCATTTT; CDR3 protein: CASSWDRGNQPQHF